The 22 T cell receptor beta chains reported below all come from one sample, sequenced in a study of PD-L1 blockade in urothelial cancer. Time point specified: pretreatment peripheral blood. The protocol was immunoSEQ multiplex PCR, while the TCRdb copy is restricted to in-frame clones and leaves out a portion. Of about 52,000 clones in the sample, about 68% were seen once. Specimen: PBMCs, collected around atezolizumab (anti-PD-L1) treatment. The receptors originated from a man in his 70s with urothelial cancer.

The genes are TRBV7-8 and TRBJ2-3; 9 positions match TRBD2. Losses at the gene ends were 1 base for V and 3 bases for J; bases not matched to a gene: 17. The CDR3 runs to 20 residues. Germline-derived CDR1 and CDR2 are SGHVS and FQNEAQ. The CDR3 spells CASSLGGNSGSRMRTDTQYF. CDR3 in DNA: TGTGCCAGCAGCTTAGGTGGGAATAGCGGGAGCAGGATGAGGACAGATACGCAGTATTTT.

V and J are TRBV7-2 and TRBJ1-4; D possibly corresponds to TRBD1 (5 bases). V lost 2 bases to trimming and J lost 6 bases, with 10 bases between them. The CDR3 length is 14 residues. Germline V gene data show CDR1 as SGHTA and CDR2 as FQGNSA. CDR3 sequence: CASSLSTAHEKLFF. In nucleotides, the CDR3 is TGTGCCAGCAGCTTATCGACAGCGCATGAAAAACTGTTTTTT.

The chain couples TRBV19 to TRBJ2-7; TRBD1 is a possible D gene (6 bases). CDR3 size: 17 residues. CDR1 and CDR2 (germline): LNHDA, SQIVND (reference sequence). V lost 7 bases to trimming and J lost 0 bases, with 22 bases between them. Written as DNA, the CDR3 is TGTGCCAGTACCCCGAAAGGGACATCCGGAGGCTCCTACGAGCAGTACTTC. This codes for CASTPKGTSGGSYEQYF.

CDR3 protein: CASSLALGSQHTQYF. CDR3 sequence (DNA): TGCGCCAGCAGCTTGGCCCTCGGTTCACAGCATACGCAGTATTTT. V usage is TRBV5-1 and J usage is TRBJ2-3, with D unclear. Trimming took 0 bases from V and 7 from J, leaving 15 bases between them. There are 15 residues in the CDR3. CDR1 and CDR2 from the germline V gene are SGHRS and YFSETQ.

This sequence joins TRBV4-3 and TRBJ2-1; D not certain. V lost 0 bases and J lost 1, with 4 bases in between. The germline CDR1 and CDR2 sequences are LGHNA and YSLEER. The CDR3 has 14 residues. The CDR3 DNA reads as TGCGCCAGCAGCCAAGATTCATCCTACAATGAGCAGTTCTTC. Translated, it gives CASSQDSSYNEQFF.

This clone was detected a few times. Other DNA sequences of this sample code for an identical CDR3. This chain connects TRBV18 to TRBJ1-1; a weak D match, TRBD1 (6 bases). CDR3 length equals 14 residues. Germline CDR1 KGHSH, CDR2 LQKENI. Trimming removed 4 bases from V and 0 bases from J, with 9 bases in between. The DNA of the CDR3 is TGTGCCAGCTCACGGACAGATATGAACACTGAAGCTTTCTTT. Residues: CASSRTDMNTEAFF. Looking up the rest from reference TRBV18 and TRBJ1-1 gives the full variable domain: NAGVMQNPRHLVRRRGQEARLRCSPMKGHSHVYWYRQLPEEGLKFMVYLQKENIIDESGMPKERFSAEFPKEGPSILRIQQVVRGDSAAYFCASSRTDMNTEAFFGQGTRLTVV.

This clone came up a few times. The chain combines TRBV19 with TRBJ1-1; D gene ambiguous. Germline loops: CDR1 LNHDA, CDR2 SQIVND (reference sequence). The V and J ends lost 3 bases and 1 base respectively, with 12 bases between them. CDR3 length: 15 amino acids. This CDR3 reads CASSIRLSANTEAFF. The CDR3 region has the DNA TGTGCCAGTAGTATTCGACTTTCGGCGAACACTGAAGCTTTCTTT.

V gene TRBV18 combines with J gene TRBJ1-1, with D possibly matching TRBD1 (5 bases). CDR3 length: 14 amino acids. The germline V gene has CDR1 KGHSH and CDR2 LQKENI. V was shortened by 1 base and J by 3 bases, with 9 bases between the two germline ends. CDR3 coding DNA: TGTGCCAGCTCACCACGGAGGGGTGACACTGAAGCTTTCTTT. Amino acids: CASSPRRGDTEAFF.

The rearrangement links TRBV5-1 to TRBJ2-2; 7 bases match TRBD1. CDR1 SGHRS and CDR2 YFSETQ come from the germline V gene. This CDR3 is built from 15 residues. The trim removed 0 bases at V and 4 bases at J, leaving 3 bases unmatched. DNA of the CDR3: TGCGCCAGCAGCTTGGCGACAGGGAGCACCGGGGAGCTGTTTTTT. Its translation: CASSLATGSTGELFF.

This sequence joins TRBV28 and TRBJ2-1; D possibly corresponds to TRBD1 (5 bases). The V gene lost 2 bases and the J gene lost 10 bases, with 9 bases spanning the gap. CDR1 is MDHEN and CDR2 is SYDVKM in the germline V gene. This CDR3 spans 12 amino acids. The CDR3 region has the DNA TGTGCCAGCAGTTTACCGGCAGGGGAGCAGTTCTTC. Amino acids: CASSLPAGEQFF.

The chain joins TRBV6-5 to TRBJ1-6; no clear D gene. The CDR3 runs 13 residues. Germline CDR1 reads MNHEY; CDR2 reads SVGAGI. V was pared by 6 bases and J by 7 bases, with 10 bases between. The CDR3 loop is CASRGSMNSPLHF. The CDR3 nucleotides read TGTGCCAGCAGGGGGAGCATGAATTCACCCCTCCACTTT.

The V gene is TRBV10-3, the J gene TRBJ2-7; D is perhaps TRBD2 (6 bases). V was shortened by 1 base and J by 0 bases, with 13 bases between the two germline ends. This CDR3 is 16 amino acids long. Germline CDR1 is ENHRY and CDR2 is SYGVKD. The CDR3 bases are TGTGCCATCAGTGAGTATGGCGGGACGACCTCCTACGAGCAGTACTTC. Its translation is CAISEYGGTTSYEQYF.

This rearrangement joins TRBV19 to TRBJ1-2; TRBD1 agrees at 11 bases. V lost 5 bases, J lost 8 bases, and 16 bases stayed unmatched. The CDR3 consists of 17 residues. Germline CDR1 reads LNHDA; CDR2 reads SQIVND (reference sequence). CDR3 amino acids: CASSFRDRGAGASGYTF. As DNA, the CDR3 is TGTGCCAGTAGTTTCCGGGACAGGGGGGCTGGAGCCAGCGGCTACACCTTC.

V is TRBV5-1 and J is TRBJ2-7, with 10 bases lining up with TRBD1. The CDR3 contains 14 residues. Germline values: CDR1 SGHRS, CDR2 YFSETQ. Germline trimming cut 4 bases from V and 5 bases from J; bases unmatched to any gene: 6. CDR3 in DNA: TGCGCCAGCAGCATGGGACAGGGGTACCACGAGCAGTACTTC. Translation: CASSMGQGYHEQYF.

The chain recombines TRBV7-2 with TRBJ1-1, with D possibly being TRBD1 (5 bases). With 0 bases removed from V and 11 bases from J, the gap between germline ends came to 13 bases. Germline V lookup: CDR1 SGHTA, CDR2 FQGNSA. There are 13 residues in the CDR3. The CDR3 nucleotides read TGTGCCAGCAGCTTAGCGATCGGCAGGGATGCTTTCTTT. Amino acids: CASSLAIGRDAFF.

The rearrangement links TRBV18 to TRBJ1-1, with D tentatively TRBD1 (6 bases). Germline V lookup: CDR1 KGHSH, CDR2 LQKENI. The CDR3 spans 12 residues. V was pared by 6 bases and J by 3 bases, with 8 bases between. For the CDR3, the DNA is TGTGCCAGCTCGAGGGGGTACACTGAAGCTTTCTTT. It yields the protein CASSRGYTEAFF.

The chain links TRBV5-8 to TRBJ2-5; D is possibly TRBD2 (6 bases). CDR1 is SGHTS and CDR2 is YDEGEE in the germline V gene. The CDR3 totals 15 residues. The V and J ends lost 4 bases and 2 bases respectively, with 15 bases between them. CDR3 protein: CASSRGSGRQETQYF. The DNA for the CDR3 is TGTGCCAGCAGCCGGGGGAGCGGGCGGCAAGAGACCCAGTACTTC.

The gene calls are TRBV7-9 and TRBJ2-7; D possibly corresponds to TRBD1 (7 bases). V lost 1 base and J 2 bases, leaving 24 bases between the germline ends. Germline values: CDR1 SEHNR, CDR2 FQNEAQ (reference sequence). This CDR3 is built from 19 residues. In DNA, the CDR3 is TGTGCCAGCAGCTTAGTAGGGGGGACAGTCTTAACCGACCCCTACGAGCAGTACTTC. Its protein is CASSLVGGTVLTDPYEQYF.

DNA of the CDR3: TGTGCCAGCAGCAAACCCCGGACTAGCGGGGACACCGGGGAGCTGTTTTTT. This translates into CASSKPRTSGDTGELFF. The chain carries TRBV27 and TRBJ2-2, with 12 bases lining up with TRBD2. Germline values: CDR1 MNHEY, CDR2 SMNVEV (reference sequence). This CDR3 spans 17 amino acids. Losses at the gene ends were 6 bases for V and 3 bases for J; bases not matched to a gene: 8.

The V and J genes are TRBV5-8 and TRBJ1-6; maybe TRBD1 (6 bases). The CDR3 spans 16 residues. CDR1 and CDR2 from the germline V gene are SGHTS and YDEGEE. V lost 4 bases and J 10 bases, leaving 21 bases between the germline ends. The chain's CDR3 is CASSLLGDKARSPLHF. In DNA, the CDR3 is TGTGCCAGCAGCCTACTAGGGGACAAGGCTCGGTCACCCCTCCACTTT.

Written as DNA, the CDR3 is TGTGCCAGTAGTATAGGTTGGCCGGAGGGAGCGGGAGCGTTAAAGACCCAGTACTTC. Translated: CASSIGWPEGAGALKTQYF. The chain is built from TRBV19 and TRBJ2-5; 8 nucleotides match TRBD2. CDR3 length equals 19 residues. Germline lookup yields CDR1 LNHDA and CDR2 SQIVND (reference sequence). The junction had 19 bases not matched to a gene; V was cut back by 1 base and J by 6 bases.

The chain recombines TRBV7-9 with TRBJ2-3; TRBD2 matches 11 bases. J was trimmed by 1 base and V by 5 bases; bases with no gene match: 5. The CDR3 spans 16 residues. Germline lookup yields CDR1 SEHNR and CDR2 FQNEAQ (reference sequence). CDR3 sequence reads: CASSRMTSGGTDTQYF. The DNA for the CDR3 is TGTGCCAGCAGCCGGATGACTAGCGGGGGCACAGATACGCAGTATTTT.